This T cell receptor (beta chain) was recorded in a study of cytomegalovirus exposure and HLA in healthy donors. The wider study: Caucasian-associated ancestry cluster membership applied to around 76% of 398 genotyped donors. Study outcomes and limitations: Follow-up analysis seemed to connect common viral pathogens with several of the most significant clusters identified. An Asian-associated ancestry cluster reportedly showed fewer N-insertions than the roughly 600-donor mean in a later analysis.

The primer mix had 60 Vbeta and 13 Jbeta primers. Repertoires were generated with immunoSEQ multiplex PCR, while TCRdb's copy carries only in-frame clones and drops some. This table holds about 140,000 clones, around four fifths found once. The V gene's germline CDR1 is SGHAT and CDR2 FQNNGV. V shed 3 bases and J 4 bases; nucleotides not matched to a gene: 2. This CDR3 spans 14 amino acids. This clone was seen once. The antigen is undetermined. Sequencing used PBMCs. This sequence originates from a male donor in good health and CMV-seropositive. J is TRBJ2-7 and V is TRBV11-2, with 11 bases matching TRBD2. Written as DNA, the CDR3 is TGTGCCAGCAGCTTGGGACTAGCGGAATACGAGCAGTACTTC. It translates to CASSLGLAEYEQYF.